This T cell receptor beta chain was identified in a study of blood T cell repertoires in COVID-19 (dated by TCRdb to about 2020). With respect to the entire study: Samples from collaborators originated in the United States, Italy and Spain and spanned both the acute and convalescent phases of COVID-19. The prospective study material was composed of cDNA or gDNA derived from T cells, B-cell-depleted T cells, or PBMCs. Deeply sampled blood TCRbeta repertoires from subjects exposed to, actively infected with, or recovered from COVID-19 were included in the dataset. A freely available public database, intended as a resource for researchers studying the immune response to SARS-CoV-2, is where the repertoires were released. Samples were obtained from the ongoing ImmuneRACE study (first 160 participants) and from 1,254 subjects provided by 6 global collaborators. Nearly every sample came with metadata listing a de-identified subject ID, COVID-19 status, age in years and sex. Where HLA class I and class II types were available, the types were taken from metadata supplied by the sample provider, not from assay-based typing. What the research found in general, with its limitations: Clinical and demographic metadata were provided uncurated, with the amount varying by source and participant.

CDR3 length: 18 amino acids, cysteine to phenylalanine. Only the CDR3 DNA stays, 54 bases, in frame from base 1. V and J are truncated by 0 bases and 2 bases respectively, leaving an intervening sequence of 17 bases. CDR1 and CDR2, per the germline V gene, are SGHDN and FVKESK. Samples from volunteer blood donors who had recovered from COVID-19 were contributed by a second Seattle source. Whole blood was collected in K2EDTA tubes by collaborating institutions according to the institutions' own protocols. For TCRbeta analysis, collaborators shipped samples in one of three forms: frozen whole blood, isolated PBMCs, or DNA extracted from either of those sample types. Of note for this clone: The antigen this receptor binds is unknown. The record has no base qualities; no much larger clone is one base away.

TCRbeta CDR3 regions were amplified from genomic DNA by means of the immunoSEQ Assay, a bias-controlled multiplex PCR. The authors' analysis ran thus. The number of nucleated cells in each sample was estimated from the amplification of reference gene primers within the assay. To quantify the absolute abundance of each unique TCRbeta CDR3 rearrangement, sequence reads were collapsed and filtered. Productive Simpson clonality was computed per sample as the square root of Simpson's diversity index over productive rearrangements. Entries here come from immuneACCESS through TCRdb and include only in-frame sequences with V and J called. Some clones fail to appear in such tables; in the studies checked, an unresolved V gene covers under half of the shortfall, and the cause of the remainder is unknown. V and J calls and clone size are those listed in that table; D and trimming were worked out from the DNA. The sample profile shows a few hundred thousand clones; 83% of them were found once. Clones ranked in the top ten supply 3.5% to 5.5% of the sample.

The chain links TRBV14 with TRBJ2-1; the D gene is perhaps TRBD1, on 5 matching bases. This TCR derives from a man in his 60s who had recovered from COVID-19. Sequencing was carried out using peripheral blood. The nucleotides are TGTGCCAGCAGCCAAGATCTTGAAACAGGTTTTGCCTACAATGAGCAGTTCTTC. Protein translation: CASSQDLETGFAYNEQFF.